The sequence of this T cell receptor beta chain was determined in a study of response to subunit inactivated influenza vaccine. Findings of the study overall: Each seasonal flu vaccination may recruit only limited new T cells, authors suggested.

TCRdb re-called the RT-PCR reads through MiXCR, storing one row per CDR3 protein. The sample lists 500,000 or so distinct CDR3 sequences, approximately 16% occurring once. This CDR3 is 13 amino acids long. Trimming pared 6 bases from V and 2 bases from J, leaving 11 bases between. Germline V CDR1 and CDR2: MDHEN, SYDVKM. This clonotype was detected a few times. As yet, its antigen is unknown. The sequencing here drew on CD4+ T cells sorted from PBMCs, taken around 25 months after vaccination. V usage is TRBV28 and J usage is TRBJ2-7; D is perhaps TRBD1 or TRBD2 (5 bases each). The receptor comes from a man aged 45 to 75 who received an inactivated influenza vaccine. The CDR3: CASRVGVAYEQYF. The CDR3 nucleotides are TGTGCCAGCAGGGTGGGGGTCGCCTACGAGCAGTACTTC.